Shown below are 27 T cell receptor beta chains from a single sample sequenced in a study of blood T cells in healthy people across ages. A second PCR, run for 7 to 11 cycles, used a sample-barcoded 5' primer plus a J-beta primer mix. TCRdb re-called the 5' RACE reads with MiXCR, one entry per CDR3 protein. The table records about 680,000 distinct CDR3 sequences, more than 40% of them present only once. The sample was blood. These receptor sequences come from a woman between 55 and 75 years old in good health.

V usage is TRBV7-2 and J usage is TRBJ2-3; 8 nucleotides match TRBD1. Germline trimming cut 4 bases from V and 2 bases from J; bases unmatched to any gene: 5. The V gene's germline CDR1 is SGHTA and CDR2 FQGNSA. This CDR3 has 15 residues. The CDR3 DNA reads as TGTGCCAGCAGCTCCGGGACAGGCTACACAGATACGCAGTATTTT. It yields the protein CASSSGTGYTDTQYF.

This clonotype came up a few times. The chain uses TRBV7-3 and TRBJ2-7, with a possible D match to TRBD1 (6 bases). Germline lookup yields CDR1 SGHTA and CDR2 FQGTGA. This CDR3 is 15 amino acids long. With 2 bases removed from V and 2 bases from J, the gap between germline ends came to 13 bases. CDR3 residues: CASSLQGGRAYEQYF. CDR3 DNA sequence: TGTGCCAGCAGCTTACAAGGGGGTAGGGCCTACGAGCAGTACTTC.

This clonotype was seen only a few times. The chain carries TRBV30 and TRBJ2-1; 11 bases align to TRBD2. The CDR3 runs to 14 residues. The V and J ends lost 3 bases and 4 bases, in that order; junction bases with no gene match: 2. Germline V gene sequence: CDR1 GTSNPN, CDR2 SVGIG (reference sequence). CDR3 in DNA: TGTGCCTGGAGAGCTAGCGGGAGGTACAATGAGCAGTTCTTC. Translated, it gives CAWRASGRYNEQFF.

The rearrangement uses TRBV28 and TRBJ1-6, with TRBD1 identical over 10 bases. CDR1 MDHEN and CDR2 SYDVKM come from the germline V gene. Trimming removed 11 bases from V and 5 bases from J; junction bases left unmatched: 9. The length of the CDR3 is 15 residues. The CDR3 DNA reads TGTGCCGGAAGACAGGGGGCGCTTAATAATTCACCCCTCCACTTT. It specifies CAGRQGALNNSPLHF.

This sequence joins TRBV27 and TRBJ2-5; D gene ambiguous. V was pared by 5 bases and J by 1 base, with 11 bases between. This CDR3 is 14 amino acids long. The germline V gene has CDR1 MNHEY and CDR2 SMNVEV (reference sequence). The CDR3 protein is CASSLSWSQETQYF. CDR3 coding DNA: TGTGCCAGCAGTCTCAGCTGGTCCCAAGAGACCCAGTACTTC.

The chain employs TRBV12-3 or TRBV12-4 and TRBJ2-1; D not certain. V was pared by 7 bases and J by 2 bases, with 15 bases between. This CDR3 spans 15 amino acids. CDR3 in DNA: TGTGCCAGCACCAGCACCCCAAATGCCTACAATGAGCAGTTCTTC. Residues: CASTSTPNAYNEQFF.

The chain has TRBV2 and TRBJ2-7, with D maybe TRBD2 (5 bases). This CDR3 has 11 amino acids. Trimming cost V 7 bases and J 7 bases, with 11 bases left between them. Germline CDR1 is SNHLY and CDR2 is FYNNEI. The chain's CDR3 is CASIIPGEQYF. CDR3 DNA sequence: TGTGCCAGCATTATACCGGGGGAGCAGTACTTC.

This clonotype was seen a few times. This rearrangement joins TRBV20-1 to TRBJ2-2, with 8 bases identical to TRBD1. CDR3 length equals 12 residues. Losses at the gene ends were 5 bases for V and 10 bases for J; bases not matched to a gene: 6. In germline, CDR1 is DFQATT, CDR2 SNEGSKA (reference sequence). CDR3 loop: CSARTGLLELFF. CDR3 nucleotides: TGCAGTGCTCGGACAGGGTTGTTGGAGCTGTTTTTT.

This clonotype occurred a few times. As DNA, the CDR3 is TGCAGTGCCCCCTCCGGGAGGTCGAACACCGGGGAGCTGTTTTTT. Residues: CSAPSGRSNTGELFF. This chain joins TRBV20-1 and TRBJ2-2, with 7 bases identical to TRBD2. Germline CDR1 and CDR2: DFQATT and SNEGSKA (reference sequence). Losses at the gene ends were 6 bases for V and 0 bases for J; bases not matched to a gene: 7. This CDR3 spans 15 amino acids.

A note on this clonotype: Germline and junction disagree at one end, which may indicate a read error. This chain connects TRBV29-1 to TRBJ2-3; 10 bases are shared with TRBD2. The CDR3 spans 14 residues. Germline values: CDR1 SQVTM, CDR2 ANQGSEA. The CDR3 region is CSVGASGSTATQYF. The CDR3 DNA is TGCAGCGTTGGGGCTAGCGGGAGTACAGCTACGCAGTATTTT.

Remarks on this clonotype: Germline and junction disagree at one end, which may indicate a read error. This chain links TRBV15 with TRBJ2-1, with TRBD2 matching over 8 bases. From germline, CDR1 is LNHNV and CDR2 YYDKDF (reference sequence). This CDR3 has 19 residues. For the CDR3, the DNA is TGTGCCACCAACAGAGAGGCTAGCGGGTGGGGTCAATCCTACAATGAGCAGTTCTTC. Translated, it gives CATNREASGWGQSYNEQFF.

The chain carries TRBV30 and TRBJ1-6, with 8 bases that match TRBD1. CDR1 and CDR2 from the germline V gene are GTSNPN and SVGIG (reference sequence). The CDR3 is 16 residues long. V lost 2 bases and J lost 9; bases outside the gene matches: 12. CDR3 DNA: TGTGCCTGGAGTCTCGGGGCAGGGGGCCCGACTTCACCCCTCCACTTT. Residues: CAWSLGAGGPTSPLHF.

This clonotype was counted a few times. V and J are TRBV29-1 and TRBJ2-5; 10 bases align to TRBD2. The CDR3 is 13 residues long. Germline V CDR1 and CDR2: SQVTM, ANQGSEA. V lost 4 bases, J lost 4 bases, and 3 bases stayed unmatched. CDR3 protein: CSVGASGRETQYF. DNA of the CDR3: TGCAGCGTTGGGGCTAGCGGGAGAGAGACCCAGTACTTC.

This clonotype turned up a few times. This chain connects TRBV7-2 to TRBJ2-5; 8 bases align to TRBD1. The germline gives CDR1 SGHTA, CDR2 FQGNSA. The CDR3 is 16 amino acids. V was pared by 2 bases and J by 4 bases, with 9 bases of the junction left unmatched. The DNA for the CDR3 is TGTGCCAGCAGCTTATACGCAGGGGGCGGGCGAGAGACCCAGTACTTC. Protein: CASSLYAGGGRETQYF.

This clonotype was detected a few times. The chain recombines TRBV27 with TRBJ2-1; possibly TRBD1 or TRBD2 for D (5 bases each). The CDR3 is 17 amino acids. The ends were cut back, 2 bases at V and 4 bases at J, with 18 bases in the middle. Germline V gives CDR1 MNHEY, CDR2 SMNVEV (reference sequence). The DNA for the CDR3 is TGTGCCAGCAGTTTAAGTCGGTGGGGCAGGGAGTACAATGAGCAGTTCTTC. Its protein is CASSLSRWGREYNEQFF.

The chain couples TRBV9 to TRBJ2-6; 10 bases align to TRBD2. Unmatched junction bases numbered 5, after V lost 0 bases and J lost 2 bases. This CDR3 spans 18 amino acids. Per germline, CDR1 SGDLS and CDR2 YYNGEE. The CDR3 loop is CASSVVPSGSAGANVLTF. The CDR3 nucleotides read TGTGCCAGCAGCGTAGTGCCTAGCGGGAGCGCTGGGGCCAACGTCCTGACTTTC.

The rearrangement uses TRBV20-1 and TRBJ1-4; D is undetermined. Germline assignment: CDR1 DFQATT and CDR2 SNEGSKA (reference sequence). The V end lost 3 bases, the J end lost 7 bases, and 9 bases lay between the germline ends. This CDR3 spans 12 amino acids. The CDR3 loop is CSASPRLEKLFF. The CDR3 nucleotides read TGCAGTGCTAGCCCCAGGCTTGAAAAACTGTTTTTT.

V is TRBV12-3 or TRBV12-4 and J is TRBJ1-2; 7 nucleotides align to TRBD1. This CDR3 has 15 residues. With V trimmed by 4 bases and J by 6 bases, 11 bases remained unmatched. The CDR3 spells CASSSNAGTVNGYTF. The CDR3 coding sequence is TGTGCCAGCAGTTCCAACGCGGGGACAGTAAATGGCTACACCTTC.

The chain carries TRBV20-1 and TRBJ2-1; 8 bases line up with TRBD2. CDR3 length: 16 residues. Germline loops: CDR1 DFQATT, CDR2 SNEGSKA (reference sequence). V lost 5 bases, J lost 0 bases, and 9 bases stayed unmatched. The CDR3 is CSASTMLAGSYNEQFF. The CDR3 DNA follows: TGCAGTGCTTCGACGATGCTAGCGGGCTCCTACAATGAGCAGTTCTTC.

The chain joins TRBV28 to TRBJ2-3; 9 nucleotides agree with TRBD2. The CDR3 is made up of 14 amino acids. V dropped 5 bases and J dropped 5; count of bases not matched to a gene: 5. Germline V gene lookup returns CDR1 MDHEN and CDR2 SYDVKM. DNA of the CDR3: TGTGCCAGCAGTGGGGCGGGAGGGGTAGATACGCAGTATTTT. This encodes CASSGAGGVDTQYF.

This chain connects TRBV20-1 to TRBJ1-2; tentatively, D is TRBD1 (5 bases). V gave up 0 bases and J gave up 3 bases, with 11 bases separating them. CDR3 length: 14 amino acids. Germline loops: CDR1 DFQATT, CDR2 SNEGSKA (reference sequence). The CDR3 sequence: CSARDMGPHYGYTF. The CDR3 region has the DNA TGCAGTGCTAGAGATATGGGACCGCACTATGGCTACACCTTC.

This rearrangement joins TRBV20-1 to TRBJ2-1; 7 bases are shared with TRBD1. Germline CDR1 and CDR2: DFQATT and SNEGSKA (reference sequence). The CDR3 is 13 amino acids. V shed 6 bases and J 5 bases; nucleotides not matched to a gene: 7. The chain's CDR3 is CSALQGRDNEQFF. CDR3 nucleotide sequence: TGCAGTGCCCTACAGGGGCGAGACAATGAGCAGTTCTTC.

V usage is TRBV6-1 and J usage is TRBJ2-4; perhaps TRBD2 as D (6 bases). The end of the DNA aligns better with TRBJ2-5, so the J call may be wrong. The CDR3 extends over 14 amino acids. Germline-derived CDR1 and CDR2 are MNHNS and SASEGT. CDR3 sequence reads: CASRARRDRETQYF. CDR3 in DNA: TGTGCCAGCAGAGCTAGGCGGGATCGGGAGACCCAGTACTTC.

CDR3 protein: CSVESKETQYF. Here the CDR3 DNA reads TGCAGCGTTGAGAGCAAGGAGACCCAGTACTTC. The chain links TRBV29-1 to TRBJ2-5; D not certain. Germline assignment: CDR1 SQVTM and CDR2 ANQGSEA. The CDR3 has 11 amino acids. V shed 3 bases and J shed 5 bases, with 7 bases lying between them.

The rearrangement joins TRBV10-3 to TRBJ2-3, with 15 positions matching TRBD2. V lost 4 bases, J lost 7 bases, and 6 bases stayed unmatched. CDR3 size: 16 residues. Germline assignment: CDR1 ENHRY and CDR2 SYGVKD. As DNA, the CDR3 is TGTGCCATCAGTGGGGGACTAGCGGGAGGTCCAAATACGCAGTATTTT. Translating it yields CAISGGLAGGPNTQYF.

This rearrangement joins TRBV7-2 to TRBJ2-5, with TRBD2 matching 10 bases. The CDR3 has 15 residues. V shed 4 bases and J 5 bases; nucleotides not matched to a gene: 7. CDR1 is SGHTA, CDR2 FQGNSA, per germline. The CDR3 nucleotides are TGTGCCAGCAGCTATCTAGCGGGAGTTCGGGAGACCCAGTACTTC. Translation: CASSYLAGVRETQYF.

The chain links TRBV20-1 to TRBJ2-7; D gene uncertain. V lost 5 bases and J 3 bases, leaving 11 bases between the germline ends. This CDR3 has 12 residues. Germline lookup yields CDR1 DFQATT and CDR2 SNEGSKA (reference sequence). CDR3 DNA sequence: TGCAGTGCTCCCCGAGCAGGCTACGAGCAGTACTTC. This gives the protein CSAPRAGYEQYF.